This T cell receptor (beta chain) was retrieved from a study of PD-L1 blockade in urothelial cancer. Study in general: When patients started atezolizumab in the mid-2010s, it was given at 1,200 mg intravenously every 3 weeks. As for prior chemotherapy regimens, patients had received 0 to 3. Study-level points and caveats: Lower than median blood TCR clonality before treatment predicted better survival.

Remarks on this clone: The antigen is unknown.

TCRdb's table, derived via immunoSEQ multiplex PCR, lists solely in-frame clones and lacks some. The sample has just under 45,000 clones, around 90% seen once; the top ten hold approximately 14%. Germline assignment: CDR1 WSHSY and CDR2 SAAADI. V lost 2 bases and J lost 3; bases outside the gene matches: 5. The CDR3 has 15 amino acids. Peripheral blood mononuclear cells were collected from every patient before and during treatment, yielding between 1 and 8 samples per patient. Source: PBMCs, taken around atezolizumab (anti-PD-L1) treatment. The TCR comes from a woman in her fifties or sixties with urothelial cancer. V is TRBV10-2 and J is TRBJ2-5, with TRBD1 identical over 8 bases. CDR3 protein: CASSEPAGGKETQYF. The CDR3 DNA reads TGCGCCAGCAGTGAGCCGGCAGGGGGCAAAGAGACCCAGTACTTC.